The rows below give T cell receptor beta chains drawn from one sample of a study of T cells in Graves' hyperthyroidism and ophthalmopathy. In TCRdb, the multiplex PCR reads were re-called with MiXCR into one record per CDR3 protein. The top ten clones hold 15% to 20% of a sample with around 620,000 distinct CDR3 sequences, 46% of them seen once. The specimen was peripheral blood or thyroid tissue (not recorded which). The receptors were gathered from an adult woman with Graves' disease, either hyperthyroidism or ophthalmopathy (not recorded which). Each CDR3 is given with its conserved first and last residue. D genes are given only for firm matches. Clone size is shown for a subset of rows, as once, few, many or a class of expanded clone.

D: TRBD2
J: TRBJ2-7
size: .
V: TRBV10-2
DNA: TGCGCCAGCAAGGAAGCGCCCGGGGGGACTTACGAGCAGTACTTC
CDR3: CASKEAPGGTYEQYF

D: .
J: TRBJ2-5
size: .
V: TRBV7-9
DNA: TGTGCCAGCAGCTTAGAAAGCGATCAGCCCCAGTACTTC
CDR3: CASSLESDQPQYF

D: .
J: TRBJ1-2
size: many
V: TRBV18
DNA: TGTGCCAGCTCACCGAGGCAGGTCTATGGCTACACCTTC
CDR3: CASSPRQVYGYTF

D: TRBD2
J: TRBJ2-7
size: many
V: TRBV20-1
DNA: TGCAGTGCTCGATCCGGGACTAGCGGGAAGGAGCAGTACTTC
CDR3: CSARSGTSGKEQYF

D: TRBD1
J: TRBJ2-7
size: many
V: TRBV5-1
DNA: TGCGCCAGCAGCTTGGTACGGACAGGGGTCGAGCAGTACTTC
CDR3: CASSLVRTGVEQYF

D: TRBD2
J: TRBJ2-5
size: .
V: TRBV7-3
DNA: TGTGCCAGCAGCTTAACGGCGGGCGGGAGGGAGACCCAGTACTTC
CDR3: CASSLTAGGRETQYF

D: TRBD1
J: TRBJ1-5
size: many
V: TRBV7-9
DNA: TGTGCCAGCAGCCAGGGGGTGGGGGGTCTAGGACAGCCCCAGCATTTT
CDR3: CASSQGVGGLGQPQHF

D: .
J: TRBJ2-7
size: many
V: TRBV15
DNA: TGTGCCACCAGCAGGGTTACCTTATCTTCCACCTACGAGCAGTACTTC
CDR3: CATSRVTLSSTYEQYF

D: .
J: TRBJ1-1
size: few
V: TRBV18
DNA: TGTGCCAGCTCACCAGGAGGGGCATACACTGAAGCTTTCTTT
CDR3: CASSPGGAYTEAFF

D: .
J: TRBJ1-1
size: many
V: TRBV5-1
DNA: TGCGCCAGCAGCCGTTTAACTAAGGGGGCTGAAGCTTTCTTT
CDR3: CASSRLTKGAEAFF

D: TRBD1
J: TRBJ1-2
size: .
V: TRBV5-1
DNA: TGCGCCAGCAGCTTGCCGCCGGGACAGGGGAACTATGGCTACACCTTC
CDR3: CASSLPPGQGNYGYTF

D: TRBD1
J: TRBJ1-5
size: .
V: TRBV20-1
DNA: TGCAGTGCATTAGCCTCCCTAGGGACAGGGACGGGCCAGCCCCAGCATTTT
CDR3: CSALASLGTGTGQPQHF

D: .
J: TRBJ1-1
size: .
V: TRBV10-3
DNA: TGTGCCATTGCCAACAGGGAAGGAGCTTTCTTT
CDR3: CAIANREGAFF

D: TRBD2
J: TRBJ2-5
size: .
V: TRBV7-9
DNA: TGTGCCAGCAGCCCGGGACTAGTGGGCCGAGGGTGGGAGACCCAGTACTTC
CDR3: CASSPGLVGRGWETQYF

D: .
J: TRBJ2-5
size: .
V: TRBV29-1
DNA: TGCAGCGTTGAAGGCCAGGGGCCGCAAGAGACCCAGTACTTC
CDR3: CSVEGQGPQETQYF

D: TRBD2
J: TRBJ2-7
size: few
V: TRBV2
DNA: TGTGCTAGAGTTGGGACTAGCGGCTCCTACGAGCAGTACTTC
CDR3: CARVGTSGSYEQYF

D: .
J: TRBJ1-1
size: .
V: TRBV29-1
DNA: TGCAGCGTGGGACGGATGAACACTGAAGCTTTCTTT
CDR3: CSVGRMNTEAFF

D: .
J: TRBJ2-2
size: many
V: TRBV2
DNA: TGTGCCAGAGAAAAGGACGGACTGGTTACCGGGGAGCTGTTTTTT
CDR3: CAREKDGLVTGELFF

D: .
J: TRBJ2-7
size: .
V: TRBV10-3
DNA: TGTGCCAGCAGCTTGGTCCGGTCCCACGAGCAGTACTTC
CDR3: CASSLVRSHEQYF

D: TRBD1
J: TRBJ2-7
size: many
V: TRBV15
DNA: TGTGCCACCAGCTACAGGGGGAGGTCCTACGAGCAGTACTTC
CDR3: CATSYRGRSYEQYF

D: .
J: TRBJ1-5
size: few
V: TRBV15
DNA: TGTGCCACCAGCAGGGGGGACGGCAATCAGCCCCAGCATTTT
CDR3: CATSRGDGNQPQHF

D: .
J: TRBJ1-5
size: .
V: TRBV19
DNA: TGTGCCAGTAAACCAGGGCTAAGCAATCAGCCCCAGCATTTT
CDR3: CASKPGLSNQPQHF

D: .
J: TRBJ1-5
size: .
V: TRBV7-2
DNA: TGTGCCAGCAGCTTCGGGGGTAAGCAGCCCCGGCATTTT
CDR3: CASSFGGKQPRHF

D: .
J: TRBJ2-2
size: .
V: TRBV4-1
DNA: TGTGCCAGCAGCCAAATCCTAACAGGGGAGCTGTTTTTT
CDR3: CASSQILTGELFF

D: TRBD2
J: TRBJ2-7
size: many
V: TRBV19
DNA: TGTGCCAGTAGTATTTCCCAGGGAGGGACCTACGAGCAGTACTTC
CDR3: CASSISQGGTYEQYF

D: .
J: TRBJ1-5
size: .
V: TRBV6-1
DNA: TGTGCCAGCAGTTGTGAACAGACAAATCAGCCCCAGCATTTT
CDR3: CASSCEQTNQPQHF

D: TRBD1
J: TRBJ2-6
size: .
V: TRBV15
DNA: TGTGCCACCAGCGCCGCGATTCGGACAGGGACTGGGGCCAACGTCCTGACTTTC
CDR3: CATSAAIRTGTGANVLTF

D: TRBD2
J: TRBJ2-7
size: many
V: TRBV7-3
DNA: TGTGCCAGCAGCCTAGCGGGAGGACCGTCCTACGAGCAGTACTTC
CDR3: CASSLAGGPSYEQYF